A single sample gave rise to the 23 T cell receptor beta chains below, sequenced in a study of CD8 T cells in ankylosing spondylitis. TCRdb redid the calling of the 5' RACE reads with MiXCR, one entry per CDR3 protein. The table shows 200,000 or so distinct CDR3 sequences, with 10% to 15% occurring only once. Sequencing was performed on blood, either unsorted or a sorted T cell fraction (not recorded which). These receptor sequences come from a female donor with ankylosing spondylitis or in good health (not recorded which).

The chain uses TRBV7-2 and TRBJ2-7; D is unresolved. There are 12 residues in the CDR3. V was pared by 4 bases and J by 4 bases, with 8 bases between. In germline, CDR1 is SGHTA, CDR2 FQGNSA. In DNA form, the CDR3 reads TGTGCCAGCAGCTCGCCCCCTTACGAGCAGTACTTC. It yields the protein CASSSPPYEQYF.

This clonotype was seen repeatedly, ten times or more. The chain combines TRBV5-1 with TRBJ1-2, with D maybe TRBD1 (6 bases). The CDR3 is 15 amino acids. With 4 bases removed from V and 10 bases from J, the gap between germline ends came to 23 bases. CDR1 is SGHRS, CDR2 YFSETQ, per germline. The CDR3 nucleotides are TGCGCCAGCAGCATCGGGACAAACCCGTCCCGGGACTACACCTTC. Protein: CASSIGTNPSRDYTF.

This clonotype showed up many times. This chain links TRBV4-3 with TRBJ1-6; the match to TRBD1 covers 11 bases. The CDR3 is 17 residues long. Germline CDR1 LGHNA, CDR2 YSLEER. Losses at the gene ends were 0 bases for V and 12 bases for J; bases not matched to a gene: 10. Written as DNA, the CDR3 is TGCGCCAGCAGCCAAGAGTGGGCCGGGACAGGGGGTATACCCCTCCACTTT. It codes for CASSQEWAGTGGIPLHF.

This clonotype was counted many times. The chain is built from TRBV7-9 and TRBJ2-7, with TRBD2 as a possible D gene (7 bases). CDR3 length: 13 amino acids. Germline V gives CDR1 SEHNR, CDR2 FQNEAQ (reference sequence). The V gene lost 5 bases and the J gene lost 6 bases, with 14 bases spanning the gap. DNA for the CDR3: TGTGCCAGCAGCCCCGGGGGGCTCGCCGAGCAGTACTTC. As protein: CASSPGGLAEQYF.

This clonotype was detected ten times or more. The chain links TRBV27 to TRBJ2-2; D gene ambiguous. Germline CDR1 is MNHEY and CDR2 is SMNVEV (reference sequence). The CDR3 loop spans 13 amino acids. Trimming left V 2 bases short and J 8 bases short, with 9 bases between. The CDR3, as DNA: TGTGCCAGCAGTTTAATGGTGGTTGGGGAGCTGTTTTTT. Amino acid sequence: CASSLMVVGELFF.

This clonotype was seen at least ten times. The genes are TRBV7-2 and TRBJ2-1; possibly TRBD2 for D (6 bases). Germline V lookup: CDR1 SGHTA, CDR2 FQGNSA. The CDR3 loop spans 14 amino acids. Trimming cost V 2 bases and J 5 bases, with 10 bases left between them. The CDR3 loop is CASSLTSHDNEQFF. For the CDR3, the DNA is TGTGCCAGCAGCTTAACTAGCCACGACAATGAGCAGTTCTTC.

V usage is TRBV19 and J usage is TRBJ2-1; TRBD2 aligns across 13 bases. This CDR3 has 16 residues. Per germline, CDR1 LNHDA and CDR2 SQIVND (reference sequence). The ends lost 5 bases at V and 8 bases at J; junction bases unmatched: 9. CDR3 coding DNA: TGTGCCAGTAGTCGAACCGGGACTAGCGGGAACGATGAGCAGTTCTTC. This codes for CASSRTGTSGNDEQFF.

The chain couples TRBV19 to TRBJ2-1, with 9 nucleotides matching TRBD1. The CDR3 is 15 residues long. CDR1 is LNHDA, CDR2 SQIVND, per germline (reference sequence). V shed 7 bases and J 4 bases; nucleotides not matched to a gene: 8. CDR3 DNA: TGTGCCAGTATACGTAAGGACAGGGGTTACAATGAGCAGTTCTTC. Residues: CASIRKDRGYNEQFF.

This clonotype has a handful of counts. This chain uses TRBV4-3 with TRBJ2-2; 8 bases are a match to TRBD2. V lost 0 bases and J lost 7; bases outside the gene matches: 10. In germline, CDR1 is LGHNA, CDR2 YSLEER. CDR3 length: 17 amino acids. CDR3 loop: CASSQDPAGAAIGELFF. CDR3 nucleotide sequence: TGCGCCAGCAGCCAAGATCCAGCGGGAGCTGCGATCGGGGAGCTGTTTTTT.

DNA of the CDR3: TGTGCCAGCAGTTTGGGCGGGAGTAAGTTCTTC. It encodes CASSLGGSKFF. The rearrangement uses TRBV12-3 or TRBV12-4 and TRBJ2-1, with 7 bases identical to TRBD2. V was clipped by 3 bases and J by 14 bases; unmatched bases: 4. CDR3 size: 11 residues.

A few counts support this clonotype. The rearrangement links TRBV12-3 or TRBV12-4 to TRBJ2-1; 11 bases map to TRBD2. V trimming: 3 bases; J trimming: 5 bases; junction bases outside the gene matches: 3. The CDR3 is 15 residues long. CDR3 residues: CASSLSTSGNNEQFF. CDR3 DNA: TGTGCCAGCAGTTTGTCGACTAGCGGGAACAATGAGCAGTTCTTC.

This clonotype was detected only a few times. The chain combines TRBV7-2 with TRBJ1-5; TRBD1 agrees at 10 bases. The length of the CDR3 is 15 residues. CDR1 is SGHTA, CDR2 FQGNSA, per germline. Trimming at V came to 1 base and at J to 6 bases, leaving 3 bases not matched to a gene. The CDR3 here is CASSLVTGGGQPQHF. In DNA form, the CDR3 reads TGTGCCAGCAGCTTAGTGACAGGGGGCGGTCAGCCCCAGCATTTT.

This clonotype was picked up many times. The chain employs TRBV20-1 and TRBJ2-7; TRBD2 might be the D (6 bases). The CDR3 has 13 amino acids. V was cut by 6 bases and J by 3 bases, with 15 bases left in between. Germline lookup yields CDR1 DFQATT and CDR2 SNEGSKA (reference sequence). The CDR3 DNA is TGCAGTGCCCTCCGGGACGGGGGCTACGAGCAGTACTTC. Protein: CSALRDGGYEQYF.

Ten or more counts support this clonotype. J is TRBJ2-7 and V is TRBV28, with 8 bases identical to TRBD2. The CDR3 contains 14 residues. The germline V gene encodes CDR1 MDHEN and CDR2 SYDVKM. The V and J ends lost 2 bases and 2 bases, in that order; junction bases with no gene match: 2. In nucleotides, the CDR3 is TGTGCCAGCAGTTTAGGACTAGCTACCTACGAGCAGTACTTC. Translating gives CASSLGLATYEQYF.

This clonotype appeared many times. The CDR3 is CASSSSGGGYGYTF. Here the CDR3 DNA reads TGTGCCAGCAGTTCCTCAGGGGGAGGCTATGGCTACACCTTC. The gene calls are TRBV12-3 or TRBV12-4 and TRBJ1-2; 7 bases agree with TRBD1. J gave up 4 bases and V 4 bases, and 6 bases lay outside the gene matches. The CDR3 contains 14 residues.

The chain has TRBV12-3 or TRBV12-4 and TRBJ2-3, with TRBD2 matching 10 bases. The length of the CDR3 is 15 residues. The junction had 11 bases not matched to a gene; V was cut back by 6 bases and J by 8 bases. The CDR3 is CASRNIAGGGFTQYF. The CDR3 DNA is TGTGCCAGCAGAAATATAGCGGGAGGAGGTTTTACGCAGTATTTT.

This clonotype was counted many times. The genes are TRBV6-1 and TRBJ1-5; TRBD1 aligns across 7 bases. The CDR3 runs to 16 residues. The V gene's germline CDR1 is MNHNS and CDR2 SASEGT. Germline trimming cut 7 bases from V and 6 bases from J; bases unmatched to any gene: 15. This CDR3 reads CASTLKRGQGSQPQHF. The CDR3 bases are TGTGCCAGCACTCTGAAAAGGGGGCAGGGGAGTCAGCCCCAGCATTTT.

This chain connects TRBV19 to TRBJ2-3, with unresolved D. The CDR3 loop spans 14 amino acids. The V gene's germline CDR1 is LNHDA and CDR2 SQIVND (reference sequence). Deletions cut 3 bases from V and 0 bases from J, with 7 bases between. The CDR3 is CASSIIISTDTQYF. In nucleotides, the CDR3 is TGTGCCAGTAGTATTATTATTAGCACAGATACGCAGTATTTT.

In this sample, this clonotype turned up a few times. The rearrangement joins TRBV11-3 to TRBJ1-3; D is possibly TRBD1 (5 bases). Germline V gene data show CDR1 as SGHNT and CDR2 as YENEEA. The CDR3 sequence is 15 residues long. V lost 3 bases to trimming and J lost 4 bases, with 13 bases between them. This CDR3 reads CASSFKPGPGNTIYF. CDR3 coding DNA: TGTGCCAGCAGCTTCAAGCCGGGGCCCGGAAACACCATATATTTT.

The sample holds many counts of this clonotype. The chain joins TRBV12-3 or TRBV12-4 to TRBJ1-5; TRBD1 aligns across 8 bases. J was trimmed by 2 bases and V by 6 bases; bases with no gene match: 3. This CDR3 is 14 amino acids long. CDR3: CASSPTGGNQPQHF. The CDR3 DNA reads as TGTGCCAGCAGCCCGACAGGGGGCAATCAGCCCCAGCATTTT.

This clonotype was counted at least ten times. CDR3 bases: TGCGCCAGCAGGGTGACCACTGGGCCCAATCAGCCCCAGCATTTT. Translating gives CASRVTTGPNQPQHF. The chain uses TRBV5-1 and TRBJ1-5; D is unresolved. The germline CDR1 and CDR2 sequences are SGHRS and YFSETQ. There are 15 residues in the CDR3. V was shortened by 5 bases and J by 3 bases, with 15 bases between the two germline ends.

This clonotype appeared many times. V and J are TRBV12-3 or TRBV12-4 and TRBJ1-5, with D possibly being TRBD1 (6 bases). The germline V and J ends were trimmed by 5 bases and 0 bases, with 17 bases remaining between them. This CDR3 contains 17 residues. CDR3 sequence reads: CASSNSGTPSSNQPQHF. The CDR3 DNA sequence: TGTGCCAGCAGTAACTCCGGGACACCGTCTAGCAATCAGCCCCAGCATTTT.

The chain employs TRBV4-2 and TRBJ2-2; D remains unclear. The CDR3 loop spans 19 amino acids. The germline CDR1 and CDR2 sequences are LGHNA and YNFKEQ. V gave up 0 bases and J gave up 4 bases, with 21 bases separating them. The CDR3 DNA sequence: TGTGCCAGCAGCCAAGATAGCATTAACCCGACCCTGGGCACCGGGGAGCTGTTTTTT. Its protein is CASSQDSINPTLGTGELFF.